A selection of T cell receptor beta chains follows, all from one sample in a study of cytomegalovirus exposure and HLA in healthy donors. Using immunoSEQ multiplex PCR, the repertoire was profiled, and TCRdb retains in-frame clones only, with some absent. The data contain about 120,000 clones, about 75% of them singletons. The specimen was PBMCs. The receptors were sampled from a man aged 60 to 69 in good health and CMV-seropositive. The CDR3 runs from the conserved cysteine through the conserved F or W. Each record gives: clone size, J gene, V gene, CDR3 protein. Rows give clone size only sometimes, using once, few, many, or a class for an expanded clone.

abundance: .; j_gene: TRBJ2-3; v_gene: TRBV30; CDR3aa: CAWSRRTRGTDTQYF
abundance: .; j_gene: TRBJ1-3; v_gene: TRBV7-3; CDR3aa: CASSSGLSNTIYF
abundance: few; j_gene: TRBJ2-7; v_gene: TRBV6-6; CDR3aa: CAVWQGLNEQYF
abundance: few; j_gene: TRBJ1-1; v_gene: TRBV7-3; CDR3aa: CASSPGQNTEAFF
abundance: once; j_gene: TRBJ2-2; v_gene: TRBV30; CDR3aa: CAFTGNTGELFF
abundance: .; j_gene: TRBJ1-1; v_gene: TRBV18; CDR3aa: CASRQGPDTEAFF
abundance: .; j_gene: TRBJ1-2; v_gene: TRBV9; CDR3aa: CASSAGGNYGYTF
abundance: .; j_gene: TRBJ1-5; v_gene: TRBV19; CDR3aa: CVSSKSGTGPWLQPQHF
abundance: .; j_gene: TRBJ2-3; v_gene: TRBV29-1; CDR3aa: CSVVIWGPDTQYF
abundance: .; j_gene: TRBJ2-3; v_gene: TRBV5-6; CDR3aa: CASSSKSGGPTDTQYF
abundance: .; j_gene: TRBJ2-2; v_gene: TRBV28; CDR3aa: CASSSGQGEAGELFF
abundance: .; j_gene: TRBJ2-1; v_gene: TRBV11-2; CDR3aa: CASSLVTGGGNEQFF
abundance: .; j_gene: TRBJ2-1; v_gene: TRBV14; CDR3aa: CASSQDDIWPRTSGVNEQFF
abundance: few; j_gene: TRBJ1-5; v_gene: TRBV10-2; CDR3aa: CATKGGVNQPQHF
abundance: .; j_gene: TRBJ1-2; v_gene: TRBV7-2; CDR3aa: CASSLERTGAKGYTF
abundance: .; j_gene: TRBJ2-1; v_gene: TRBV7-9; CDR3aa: CASSRIGQGSNEQFF
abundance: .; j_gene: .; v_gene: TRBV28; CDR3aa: CASTSPDRAYEQYF
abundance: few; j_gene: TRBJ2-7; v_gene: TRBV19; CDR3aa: CASSMRPGYEQYF
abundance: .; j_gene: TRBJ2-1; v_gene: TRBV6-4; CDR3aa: CASSDSRGLEQFF
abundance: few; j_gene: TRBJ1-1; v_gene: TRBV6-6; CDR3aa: CASSLTVNTEAFF
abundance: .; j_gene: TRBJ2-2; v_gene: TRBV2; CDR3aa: CASSEARGSGELFF
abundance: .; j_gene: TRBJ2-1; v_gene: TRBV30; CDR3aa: CAWSVSGGIISYNEQFF
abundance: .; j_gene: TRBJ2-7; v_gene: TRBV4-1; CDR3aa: CASSQEREWYEQYF
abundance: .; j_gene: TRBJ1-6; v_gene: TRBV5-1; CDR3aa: CASTISGASYNSPLHF
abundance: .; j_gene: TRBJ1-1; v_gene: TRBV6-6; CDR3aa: CASTYRGDNTEAFF
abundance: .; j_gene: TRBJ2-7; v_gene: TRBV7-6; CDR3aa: CASSTPEGADSYEQYF
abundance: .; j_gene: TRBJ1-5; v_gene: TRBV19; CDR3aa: CATASGTGGQPQHF
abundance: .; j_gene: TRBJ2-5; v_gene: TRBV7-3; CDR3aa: CASSASGGETQYF
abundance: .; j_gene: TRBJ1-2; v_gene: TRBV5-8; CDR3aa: CASSLAERTGLVGSYGYTF
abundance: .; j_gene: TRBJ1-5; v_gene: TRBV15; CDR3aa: CATSRGQGNQPQHF
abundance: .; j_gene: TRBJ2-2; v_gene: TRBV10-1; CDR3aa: CASRVGQFTGELFF
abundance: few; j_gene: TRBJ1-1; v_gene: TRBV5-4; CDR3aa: CASSSTGEGTEAFF
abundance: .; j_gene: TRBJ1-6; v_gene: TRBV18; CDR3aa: CASSPTGDNSPLHF
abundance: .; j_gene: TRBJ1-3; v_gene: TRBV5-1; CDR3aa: CASSLAPQRENTIYF
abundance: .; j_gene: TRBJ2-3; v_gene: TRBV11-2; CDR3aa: CASSFGQDKADTQYF
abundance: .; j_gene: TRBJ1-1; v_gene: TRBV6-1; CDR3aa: CASSGRRGHTEAFF
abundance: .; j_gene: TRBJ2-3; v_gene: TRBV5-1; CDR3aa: CASRRVLAGGSDTQYF
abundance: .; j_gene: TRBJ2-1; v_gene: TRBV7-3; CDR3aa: CASSLAGGLYEQFF
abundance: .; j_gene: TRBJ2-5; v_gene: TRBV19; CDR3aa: CASSVEETQYF
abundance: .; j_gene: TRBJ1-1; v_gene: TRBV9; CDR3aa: CASSVGTGATEAFF
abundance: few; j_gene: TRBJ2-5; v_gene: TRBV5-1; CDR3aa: CASSLVDNQETQYF
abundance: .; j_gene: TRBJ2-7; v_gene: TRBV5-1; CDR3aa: CASSPYGLAGDYEQYF
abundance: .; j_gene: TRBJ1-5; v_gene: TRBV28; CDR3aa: CASSRRQSNQPQHF
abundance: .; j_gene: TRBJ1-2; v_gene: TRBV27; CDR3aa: CASSSRDYGYTF
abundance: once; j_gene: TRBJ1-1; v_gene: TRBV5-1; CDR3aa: CASSLARGDMDTEAFF
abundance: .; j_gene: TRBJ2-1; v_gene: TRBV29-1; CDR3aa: CSVEDFPPGRTGEQFF
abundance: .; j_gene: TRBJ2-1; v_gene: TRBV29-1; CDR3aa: CSVEWERAYNEQFF
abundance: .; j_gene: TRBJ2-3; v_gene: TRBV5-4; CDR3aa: CASSLGGLAGELGDTQYF
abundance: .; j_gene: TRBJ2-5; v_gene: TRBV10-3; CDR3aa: CAISGGLQETQYF